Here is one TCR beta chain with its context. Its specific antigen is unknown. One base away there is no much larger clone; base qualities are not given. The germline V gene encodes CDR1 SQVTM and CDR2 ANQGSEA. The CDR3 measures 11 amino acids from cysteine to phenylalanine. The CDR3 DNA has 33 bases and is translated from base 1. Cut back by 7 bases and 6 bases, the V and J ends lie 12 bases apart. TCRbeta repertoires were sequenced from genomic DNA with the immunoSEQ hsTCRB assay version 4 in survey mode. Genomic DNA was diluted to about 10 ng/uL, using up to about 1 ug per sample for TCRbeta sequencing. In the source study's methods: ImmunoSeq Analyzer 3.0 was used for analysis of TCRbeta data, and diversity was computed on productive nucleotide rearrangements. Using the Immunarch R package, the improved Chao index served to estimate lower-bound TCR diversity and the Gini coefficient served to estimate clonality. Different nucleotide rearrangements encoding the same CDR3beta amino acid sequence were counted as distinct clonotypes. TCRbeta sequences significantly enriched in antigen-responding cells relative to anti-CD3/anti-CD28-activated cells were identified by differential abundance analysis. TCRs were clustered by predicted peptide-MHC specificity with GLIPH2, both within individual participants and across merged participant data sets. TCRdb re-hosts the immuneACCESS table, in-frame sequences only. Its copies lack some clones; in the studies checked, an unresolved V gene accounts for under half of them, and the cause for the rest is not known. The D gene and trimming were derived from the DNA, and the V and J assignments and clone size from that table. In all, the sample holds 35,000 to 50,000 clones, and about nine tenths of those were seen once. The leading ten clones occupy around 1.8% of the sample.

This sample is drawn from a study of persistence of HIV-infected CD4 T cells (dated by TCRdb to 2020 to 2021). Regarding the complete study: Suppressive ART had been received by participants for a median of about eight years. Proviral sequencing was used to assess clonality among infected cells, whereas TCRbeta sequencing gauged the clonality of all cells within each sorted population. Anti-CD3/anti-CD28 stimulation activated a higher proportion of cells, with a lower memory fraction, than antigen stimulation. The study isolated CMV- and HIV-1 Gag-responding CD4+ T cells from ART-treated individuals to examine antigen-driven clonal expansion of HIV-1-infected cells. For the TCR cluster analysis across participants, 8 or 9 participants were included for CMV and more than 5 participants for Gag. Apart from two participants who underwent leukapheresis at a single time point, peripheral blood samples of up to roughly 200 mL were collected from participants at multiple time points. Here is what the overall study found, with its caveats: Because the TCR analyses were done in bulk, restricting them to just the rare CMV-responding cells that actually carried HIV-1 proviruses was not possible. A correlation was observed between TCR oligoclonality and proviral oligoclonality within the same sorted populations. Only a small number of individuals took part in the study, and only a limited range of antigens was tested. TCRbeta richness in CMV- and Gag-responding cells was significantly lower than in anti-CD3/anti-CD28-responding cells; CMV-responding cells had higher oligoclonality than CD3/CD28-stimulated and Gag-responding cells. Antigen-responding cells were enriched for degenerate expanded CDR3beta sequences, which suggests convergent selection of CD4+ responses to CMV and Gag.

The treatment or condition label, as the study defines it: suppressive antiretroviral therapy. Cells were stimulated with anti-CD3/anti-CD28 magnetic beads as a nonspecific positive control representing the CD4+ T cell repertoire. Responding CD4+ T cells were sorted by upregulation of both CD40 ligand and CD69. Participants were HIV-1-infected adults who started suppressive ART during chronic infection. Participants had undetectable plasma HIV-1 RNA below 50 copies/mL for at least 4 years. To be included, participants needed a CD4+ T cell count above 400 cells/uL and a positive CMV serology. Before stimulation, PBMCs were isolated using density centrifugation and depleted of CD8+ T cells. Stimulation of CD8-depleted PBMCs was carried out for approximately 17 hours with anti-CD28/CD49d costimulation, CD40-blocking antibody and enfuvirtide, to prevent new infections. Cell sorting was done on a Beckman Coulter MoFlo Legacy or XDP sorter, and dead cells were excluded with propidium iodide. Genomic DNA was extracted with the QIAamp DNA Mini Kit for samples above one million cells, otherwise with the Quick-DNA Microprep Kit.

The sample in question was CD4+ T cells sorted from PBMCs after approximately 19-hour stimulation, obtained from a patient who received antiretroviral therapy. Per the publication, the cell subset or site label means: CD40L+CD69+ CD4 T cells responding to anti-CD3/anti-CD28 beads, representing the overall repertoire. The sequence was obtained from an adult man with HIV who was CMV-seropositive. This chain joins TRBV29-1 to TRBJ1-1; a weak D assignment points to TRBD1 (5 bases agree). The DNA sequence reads TGCAGCGGGGGCCGAGGGCCTGAAGCTTTCTTT. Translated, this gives CSGGRGPEAFF.